Sequencing of this TCR beta chain was carried out in a study of shared clonotypes between healthy human individuals. General study results and limits: Estimated richness values were generally larger in naive subsets than in memory subsets.

The CDR3 runs 16 residues. The V segment lost 4 bases and the J segment 2 bases; nucleotides outside the gene matches: 14. Germline lookup yields CDR1 SQVTM and CDR2 ANQGSEA. Splitting of each subset's genomic DNA was done evenly across several immunoSEQ plates. The method was immunoSEQ multiplex PCR; TCRdb's version includes in-frame clones alone and lacks a portion of them. The sample holds roughly 2,300,000 clones, 92% seen once. This clone was observed once. Its antigen is unidentified. The rearrangement uses TRBV29-1 and TRBJ2-7, with TRBD2 matching 7 bases. The receptor's source is a man between 18 and 29 years old in good health. Some clones in this sample may be carry-over from other donors' samples. Source material: naive CD4+ T cells from PBMCs. The subset: CD45RA+ positively selected. The DNA of the CDR3 is TGCAGCGTTGCGGGTCTGGCGGGAGAAGGAACCTACGAGCAGTACTTC. Its translation: CSVAGLAGEGTYEQYF.